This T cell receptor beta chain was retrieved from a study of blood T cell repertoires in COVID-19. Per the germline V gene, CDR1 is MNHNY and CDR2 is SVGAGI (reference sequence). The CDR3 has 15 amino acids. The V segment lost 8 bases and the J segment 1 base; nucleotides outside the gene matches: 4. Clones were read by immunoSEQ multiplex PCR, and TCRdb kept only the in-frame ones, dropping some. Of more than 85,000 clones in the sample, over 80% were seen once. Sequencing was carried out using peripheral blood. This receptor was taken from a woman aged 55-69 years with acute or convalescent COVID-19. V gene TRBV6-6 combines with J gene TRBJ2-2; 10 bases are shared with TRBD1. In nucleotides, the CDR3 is TGTGCCAGCGGGGACAGGGGAGGGAACACCGGGGAGCTGTTTTTT. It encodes CASGDRGGNTGELFF.